This T cell receptor (beta chain) was observed in a study of somatic mutations in cytotoxic T cells in rheumatoid arthritis. Clones were sequenced by immunoSEQ multiplex PCR, and TCRdb holds only the in-frame ones, with some missing. The table shows 9,000 to 13,000 clones, with 79% occurring only once. This CDR3 is 14 amino acids long. Per germline, CDR1 LGHNA and CDR2 YSLEER. The V segment lost 4 bases and the J segment 2 bases; nucleotides outside the gene matches: 2. V is TRBV4-3 and J is TRBJ2-4; TRBD2 matches 7 bases. The source material was CD8+ T cells sorted from blood. The TCR originated in an adult with rheumatoid arthritis. The CDR3 DNA reads TGCGCCAGCAGCCGGGGGGGTTCCAAAAACATTCAGTACTTC. It encodes CASSRGGSKNIQYF.